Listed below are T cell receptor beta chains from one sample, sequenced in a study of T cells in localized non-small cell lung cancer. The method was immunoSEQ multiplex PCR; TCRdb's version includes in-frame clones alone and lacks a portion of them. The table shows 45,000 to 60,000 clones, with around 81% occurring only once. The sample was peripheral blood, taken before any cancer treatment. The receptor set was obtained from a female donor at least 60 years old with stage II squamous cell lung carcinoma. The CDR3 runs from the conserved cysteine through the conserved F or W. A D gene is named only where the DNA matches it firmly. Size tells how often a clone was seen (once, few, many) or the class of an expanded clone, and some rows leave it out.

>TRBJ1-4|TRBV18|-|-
TGTGCCAGCGGAGTCGGGGAAAAACTGTTTTTT
CASGVGEKLFF
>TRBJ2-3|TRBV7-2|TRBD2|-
TGTGCCAGCAGCCATGGGCTAAGCGGGGGGTATACAGATACGCAGTATTTT
CASSHGLSGGYTDTQYF
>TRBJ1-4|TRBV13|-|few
TGTGCCAGCAGCATCACACAGGGCCGGGAAAAACTGTTTTTT
CASSITQGREKLFF
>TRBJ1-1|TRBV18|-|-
TGTGCCAGCTCCCCCTACGCTAGGAGAGATAACACTGAAGCTTTCTTT
CASSPYARRDNTEAFF
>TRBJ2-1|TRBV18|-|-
TGTGCCAGCTCACCAATAAGCGAGGTGATAGTAAATGAGCAGTTCTTC
CASSPISEVIVNEQFF
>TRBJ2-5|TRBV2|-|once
TGTGCCAGCAGGGACTCTTTACAAGAGACCCAGTACTTC
CASRDSLQETQYF
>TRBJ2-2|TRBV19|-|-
TGTGCCAGTACCGAATCGTTCGGGGGGCTGGCCGGGGAGCTGTTTTTT
CASTESFGGLAGELFF
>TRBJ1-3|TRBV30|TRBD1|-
TGTGCCTGGAGGGAGGGGGCACATGGAAACACCATATATTTT
CAWREGAHGNTIYF
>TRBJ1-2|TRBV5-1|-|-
TGCGCCAGCAGCGTGGACATAGTGGACTATGGCTACACCTTC
CASSVDIVDYGYTF
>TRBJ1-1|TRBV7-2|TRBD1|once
TGTGCCAGCAGCCCAATGACAGGGGGCAAGGCTGAAGCTTTCTTT
CASSPMTGGKAEAFF
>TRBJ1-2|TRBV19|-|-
TGTGCCAGTACCTATTCAGGGGCAGAGGGTGGCTACACCTTC
CASTYSGAEGGYTF
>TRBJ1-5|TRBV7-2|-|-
TGTGCCAGCAGCTTAAGGCAGGGGCAGGGCCAGCCCCAGCATTTT
CASSLRQGQGQPQHF
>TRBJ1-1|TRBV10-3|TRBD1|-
TGTGCCATCAGGGGGACAGGGGGCGGATACACTGAAGCTTTCTTT
CAIRGTGGGYTEAFF
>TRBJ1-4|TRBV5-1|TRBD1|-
TGCGCCAGCAGCGGGGGACAGGGAGGTAATGAAAAACTGTTTTTT
CASSGGQGGNEKLFF
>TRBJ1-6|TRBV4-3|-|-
TGCGCCAGCAGCCAAGATCGGGGTACACCCCTCCACTTT
CASSQDRGTPLHF
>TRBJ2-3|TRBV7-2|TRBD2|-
TGTGCCAGCAGCTTAGGCTCTAGCGGGGGGTCTAGCACAGATACGCAGTATTTT
CASSLGSSGGSSTDTQYF
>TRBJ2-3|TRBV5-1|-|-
TGCGCCAGCAGCTTGGAGGGCCGCACAGATACGCAGTATTTT
CASSLEGRTDTQYF
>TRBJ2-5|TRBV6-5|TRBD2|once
TGTGCCAGCAGTCCCGGGGGGGCGGGGGAGACCCAGTACTTC
CASSPGGAGETQYF
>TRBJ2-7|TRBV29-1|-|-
TGCAGCGTTAGAAGGTCTTTCGACGAGCAGTACTTC
CSVRRSFDEQYF
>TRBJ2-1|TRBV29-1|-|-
-
CSVFWQSYNEQFF
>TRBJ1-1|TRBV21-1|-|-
TGTGCCAGCAACCCCGAGGGAGGGGGATCCACTGAAGCTTTCTTT
CASNPEGGGSTEAFF
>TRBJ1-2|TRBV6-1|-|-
TGTGCCAGCAGTGTCTCCTACCCGCCCGGGGTGAGGTATGGCTACACCTTC
CASSVSYPPGVRYGYTF
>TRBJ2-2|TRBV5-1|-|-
TGCGCCAGCAGCTTGAGGCAGGGGAGGATCACCGGGGAGCTGTTTTTT
CASSLRQGRITGELFF
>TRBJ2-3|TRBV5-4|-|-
TGTGCCAGCAGCTTATCCCGTAACAGGGTTGACGGGACAGATACGCAGTATTTT
CASSLSRNRVDGTDTQYF
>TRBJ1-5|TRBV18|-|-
TGTGCCAGCTCACCAGAGGAGAGGCAGCCCCAGCATTTT
CASSPEERQPQHF
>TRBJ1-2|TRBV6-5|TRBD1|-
TGTGCCAGCAGTCAAGGGGGCAACTATGGCTACACCTTC
CASSQGGNYGYTF
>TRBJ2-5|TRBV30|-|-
TGTGCCTGGAGTCGGTCCCCCTTCCAAGAGACCCAGTACTTC
CAWSRSPFQETQYF